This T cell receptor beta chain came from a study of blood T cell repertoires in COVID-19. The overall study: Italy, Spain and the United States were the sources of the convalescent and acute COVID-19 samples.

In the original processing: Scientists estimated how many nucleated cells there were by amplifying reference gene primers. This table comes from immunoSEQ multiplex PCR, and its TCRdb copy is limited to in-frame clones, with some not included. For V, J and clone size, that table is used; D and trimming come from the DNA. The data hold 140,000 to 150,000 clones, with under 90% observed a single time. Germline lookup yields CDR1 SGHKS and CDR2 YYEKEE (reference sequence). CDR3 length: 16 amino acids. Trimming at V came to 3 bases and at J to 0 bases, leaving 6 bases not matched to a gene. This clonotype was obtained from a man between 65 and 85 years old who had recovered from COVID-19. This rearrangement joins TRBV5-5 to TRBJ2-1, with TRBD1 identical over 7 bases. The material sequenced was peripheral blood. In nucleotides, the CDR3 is TGTGCCAGCAGCTACTACAGGGGAAGCTCCTACAATGAGCAGTTCTTC. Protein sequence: CASSYYRGSSYNEQFF. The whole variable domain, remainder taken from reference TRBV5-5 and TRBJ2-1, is DAGVTQSPTHLIKTRGQQVTLRCSPISGHKSVSWYQQVLGQGPQFIFQYYEKEERGRGNFPDRFSARQFPNYSSELNVNALLLGDSALYLCASSYYRGSSYNEQFFGPGTRLTVL.